The 2 T cell receptor beta chains below all came from one sample that was sequenced in a study of blood T cell repertoires in COVID-19. TCRdb's table, derived via immunoSEQ multiplex PCR, lists solely in-frame clones and lacks some. The table has about 180,000 clones, approximately 83% seen once. Sequencing was done on a sample of peripheral blood. These receptors all come from a human donor in a cohort sampled during active COVID-19.

J is TRBJ1-1 and V is TRBV9; D gene unclear. V gave up 1 base and J gave up 1 base, with 5 bases separating them. The CDR3 length is 13 residues. CDR1 and CDR2 (germline): SGDLS, YYNGEE. The CDR3 spells CASSVNWNTEAFF. The CDR3, as DNA: TGTGCCAGCAGCGTAAACTGGAACACTGAAGCTTTCTTT.

This chain connects TRBV28 to TRBJ1-1; the match to TRBD1 covers 7 bases. V lost 3 bases to trimming and J lost 7 bases; unmatched junction nucleotides: 8. The germline CDR1 and CDR2 sequences are MDHEN and SYDVKM. This CDR3 is built from 14 residues. The CDR3 is CASSFSRQGDEAFF. The DNA of the CDR3 is TGTGCCAGCAGTTTTTCACGACAGGGAGATGAAGCTTTCTTT.